These 17 T cell receptor beta chains share one sample of origin, sequenced in a study of T cell clusters in autoimmune cytopenias. TRB was amplified from approximately 250 ng of peripheral blood genomic DNA per sample. Multiplex touch-down PCR amplified TRB using TRB-A and TRB-B pools in one tube. TCRdb re-called the multiplex PCR reads; one entry per CDR3 protein, DNA not given. The table lists approximately 6,500 distinct CDR3 sequences, with 5.5% to 6% in the top ten. This same sample was also taken into another study, of T cell repertoires in aging, cancer and after chemotherapy.

The source material was peripheral blood. These receptors originate from a human donor in good health.

The chain joins TRBV12-3 or TRBV12-4 to TRBJ1-6. The CDR3 is 14 residues long. The CDR3 spells CASSFLSYNSPLHF.

This clonotype registers medium-sized by frequency. V is TRBV4-3 and J is TRBJ2-3. Per the germline V gene, CDR1 is LGHNA and CDR2 is YSLEER. The CDR3 loop spans 14 amino acids. CDR3: CASSQVASTDTQYF.

This chain connects TRBV6-2 or TRBV6-3 to TRBJ1-1; the D call from TCRdb, TRBD1, cannot be confirmed without DNA. CDR3 length: 17 amino acids. Germline CDR1 reads MNHEY; CDR2 reads SVGEGT. CDR3 sequence reads: CASTEVTGTHQNTEAFF.

This sequence joins TRBV12-3 or TRBV12-4 and TRBJ1-2; TCRdb designates TRBD1, a call that cannot be tested without DNA. This CDR3 is 16 amino acids long. The chain's CDR3 is CASIKSQGVFHYGYTF.

The chain recombines TRBV5-1 with TRBJ1-4; the D call from TCRdb, TRBD1, cannot be confirmed without DNA. Germline V lookup: CDR1 SGHRS, CDR2 YFSETQ. CDR3 size: 16 residues. The CDR3 region is CASSPGTDTVTEKLFF.

By frequency, this clonotype is medium-sized. The V gene is TRBV18, the J gene TRBJ2-1; TCRdb indicates TRBD2, and absent DNA this call remains unverified. CDR1 KGHSH and CDR2 LQKENI come from the germline V gene. The CDR3 contains 15 residues. The CDR3 protein is CASSPGLAGLDEQFF.

Measured by frequency, this clonotype is medium-sized. The chain links TRBV12-3 or TRBV12-4 to TRBJ2-7; TCRdb's D call, TRBD1, is unchecked because there is no DNA. CDR3 length: 14 amino acids. CDR3 loop: CASSPLWASYEQYF.

This sequence joins TRBV5-1 and TRBJ2-3; TCRdb indicates TRBD1, and absent DNA this call remains unverified. CDR3 length equals 15 residues. Germline V gene data show CDR1 as SGHRS and CDR2 as YFSETQ. CDR3 sequence reads: CASSTYGGITDTQYF.

This clonotype is deemed medium-sized by its frequency. The chain recombines TRBV6-5 with TRBJ2-5; absent DNA, TCRdb's TRBD1 call cannot be checked. CDR3 length: 16 residues. The germline V gene has CDR1 MNHEY and CDR2 SVGAGI. CDR3: CASSYASGGLKETQYF.

This chain joins TRBV6-5 and TRBJ1-5; lacking DNA, the TRBD1 call made by TCRdb goes unchecked. Germline V gene data show CDR1 as MNHEY and CDR2 as SVGAGI. This CDR3 has 15 amino acids. CDR3 loop: CASSGTADSNQPQHF.

This clonotype counts as medium-sized by frequency. This chain uses TRBV6-1 with TRBJ1-2; the D call of TRBD1 rests on TCRdb alone, since no DNA is present to check it. CDR1 is MNHNS and CDR2 is SASEGT in the germline V gene. This CDR3 comprises 14 residues. Here the CDR3 reads CASSEIGATYGYTF.

The genes are TRBV20-1 and TRBJ2-5; the TCRdb call, TRBD2, lacks DNA for checking. The CDR3 sequence is 12 residues long. Germline CDR1 and CDR2: DFQATT and SNEGSKA (reference sequence). The CDR3 protein is CSASPESETQYF.

This chain connects TRBV20-1 to TRBJ2-5. The germline CDR1 and CDR2 sequences are DFQATT and SNEGSKA (reference sequence). CDR3 length: 12 residues. The CDR3 protein is CSARDRGETQYF.

The gene calls are TRBV20-1 and TRBJ1-1; the TRBD1 assignment by TCRdb is unverifiable without DNA. Germline CDR1 DFQATT, CDR2 SNEGSKA (reference sequence). This CDR3 spans 13 amino acids. CDR3 protein: CSARGQWNTEAFF.

V is TRBV7-2 and J is TRBJ2-2; TCRdb indicates TRBD1, and absent DNA this call remains unverified. Germline V CDR1 and CDR2: SGHTA, FQGNSA. There are 17 residues in the CDR3. This chain's CDR3 is CASSQINRGRSAGELFF.

The CDR3 loop reads CSAWQGMETQYF. The rearrangement joins TRBV20-1 to TRBJ2-5; the TCRdb call, TRBD1, lacks DNA for checking. Per germline, CDR1 DFQATT and CDR2 SNEGSKA (reference sequence). The CDR3 length is 12 residues.

The J gene is TRBJ1-1, the V gene TRBV5-4; TCRdb designates TRBD1, a call that cannot be tested without DNA. The CDR3 is 14 amino acids. The germline V gene has CDR1 SGHNT and CDR2 YYREEE (reference sequence). This CDR3 reads CASSLVPENTEAFF.